The clone carrying this T cell receptor beta chain was picked up a small number of times. Its antigen is unknown. The data were obtained in a study of Graves' ophthalmopathy and Graves' hyperthyroidism. Overall study: Prior to any treatment, peripheral blood was collected at the time of initial diagnosis.

Study results and limitations: The authors also found most expanded thyroid clonotypes above 0.001 frequency in blood. Ophthalmopathy progression prediction by the model yielded a sensitivity of 60% to 71% and a specificity of around 72%.

Using RNA transcripts, the TCR beta CDR3 regions were amplified. RT-PCR with HTBI primers came first, then second-round multiplex PCR. TCRdb re-called the multiplex PCR reads with MiXCR, one entry per CDR3 protein. The table lists almost 750,000 distinct CDR3 sequences, approximately 40% of them singletons. The CDR3 is 15 residues long. Trimming left V 5 bases short and J 0 bases short, with 13 bases between. Germline V gene sequence: CDR1 SGHAT, CDR2 FQNNGV. Ophthalmopathy donors showed moderate-to-severe activity, CAS ≥3, NOSPECS ≥4 and a duration under 3 months. The clonotype was recovered from an adult man with Graves' ophthalmopathy. Sequencing was done on a sample of peripheral blood. This sequence joins TRBV11-2 and TRBJ1-2; D unclear. The DNA for the CDR3 is TGTGCCAGCAGCCCGGACCGCCGATCTAACTATGGCTACACCTTC. Amino acid sequence: CASSPDRRSNYGYTF. The full variable domain, rest sourced from reference TRBV11-2 and TRBJ1-2, is EAGVAQSPRYKIIEKRQSVAFWCNPISGHATLYWYQQILGQGPKLLIQFQNNGVVDDSQLPKDRFSAERLKGVDSTLKIQPAKLEDSAVYLCASSPDRRSNYGYTFGSGTRLTVV.